This T cell receptor beta chain originates from a study of spatial heterogeneity in lung cancer. Study details: A module score for T cells, taken from matched bulk RNA-seq, correlated strongly with TCR transcript counts in tumor regions.

Documented time point: sample taken at primary tumor resection. Sequencing covered unsorted whole RNA taken from tumor, nontumor lung or frozen PBMC. Every molecule of TCR cDNA had its own unique molecular identifier. MiXCR was run by TCRdb on the 5' RACE reads, yielding one entry per CDR3 protein. The sample yields 9,500 to 13,000 distinct CDR3 sequences, 9% to 15% seen once. Findings and caveats of the study: Tumor mutation counts were tracked by expanded intratumoral alpha and beta TCR counts.

In its sample, this clonotype is medium-sized. Its antigen is not known. The sequence came from a male donor with early-stage non-small cell lung cancer. The sample in question was lung tumor tissue, obtained at surgery.

The CDR3 sequence: CSVEAGANVLTF. The CDR3 DNA follows: TGCAGCGTTGAAGCCGGGGCCAACGTCCTGACTTTC. The chain links TRBV29-1 to TRBJ2-6; D unclear. Germline lookup yields CDR1 SQVTM and CDR2 ANQGSEA. This CDR3 is 12 amino acids long. The V and J ends lost 1 base and 4 bases respectively, with 2 bases between them.